The next 17 T cell receptor beta chains were all read from a single sample in a study of blood T cell repertoires in COVID-19. Libraries were prepared by immunoSEQ multiplex PCR; TCRdb keeps only in-frame clonotypes and omits some of them. The table includes fewer than 250,000 clones, roughly four fifths detected once. The sample taken for sequencing was peripheral blood. All receptors derive from a woman aged 40 to 50 with acute or convalescent COVID-19.

The rearrangement joins TRBV3-1 (or the pseudogene TRBV3-2) to TRBJ2-7; 8 bases map to TRBD1. This CDR3 comprises 15 residues. V trimming: 3 bases; J trimming: 9 bases; junction bases outside the gene matches: 13. The germline gives CDR1 LGHDT, CDR2 YNNKEL (reference sequence). The CDR3, as DNA: TGTGCCAGCAGCCACTCCGGGACAGGCCGTTTTTCGCAGTACTTC. It is translated as CASSHSGTGRFSQYF.

This clone was seen a single time. The chain is built from TRBV7-9 and TRBJ2-1; D is perhaps TRBD2 (6 bases). Germline CDR1 is SEHNR and CDR2 is FQNEAQ (reference sequence). Trimming pared 2 bases from V and 9 bases from J, leaving 14 bases between. The CDR3 is 14 residues long. CDR3 region: CASSLPAGRGEQFF. CDR3 nucleotides: TGTGCCAGCAGCTTACCGGCGGGAAGGGGTGAGCAGTTCTTC.

This CDR3 reads CASSHDPWTSGSISDTQYF. The CDR3 coding sequence is TGTGCCAGCAGCCACGACCCCTGGACTAGCGGGAGTATATCGGATACGCAGTATTTT. V usage is TRBV3-1 (or the pseudogene TRBV3-2) and J usage is TRBJ2-3; 13 nucleotides match TRBD2. With 3 bases clipped from V and 6 bases from J, the junction kept 15 bases outside the gene matches. CDR3 size: 19 residues. Germline V lookup: CDR1 LGHDT, CDR2 YNNKEL (reference sequence).

J is TRBJ2-1 and V is TRBV5-1; 11 positions agree with TRBD2. The germline gives CDR1 SGHRS, CDR2 YFSETQ. The CDR3 contains 16 residues. Germline trimming cut 0 bases from V and 2 bases from J; bases unmatched to any gene: 1. In nucleotides, the CDR3 is TGCGCCAGCAGCTTGGGACTAGCGGGGACCTACAATGAGCAGTTCTTC. Amino acid sequence: CASSLGLAGTYNEQFF.

J is TRBJ2-5 and V is TRBV2, with 7 bases fitting TRBD2. This CDR3 is built from 16 residues. Germline CDR1 reads SNHLY; CDR2 reads FYNNEI. V dropped 2 bases and J dropped 1; count of bases not matched to a gene: 7. CDR3 bases: TGTGCCAGCAGTGAATCCAGCGGGGCGTTCCAAGAGACCCAGTACTTC. Translating gives CASSESSGAFQETQYF. The whole variable domain, remainder taken from reference TRBV2 and TRBJ2-5, is EPEVTQTPSHQVTQMGQEVILRCVPISNHLYFYWYRQILGQKVEFLVSFYNNEISEKSEIFDDQFSVERPDGSNFTLKIRSTKLEDSAMYFCASSESSGAFQETQYFGPGTRLLVL.

V is TRBV12-5 and J is TRBJ2-5; D unresolved. CDR3 size: 13 residues. The V end was cut by 1 base, the J end by 2 bases, with 5 bases between. Germline lookup yields CDR1 LGHNT and CDR2 FRNRAP. CDR3 bases: TGTGCTAGTGGTTTGGACTGGCAAGAGACCCAGTACTTC. It codes for CASGLDWQETQYF.

V and J are TRBV14 and TRBJ2-5, with D possibly TRBD2 on 6 matching bases. The CDR3 is made up of 17 amino acids. Germline lookup yields CDR1 SGHDN and CDR2 FVKESK. V was cut by 0 bases and J by 2 bases, with 16 bases left in between. This CDR3 reads CASSQDAVREVQETQYF. CDR3 nucleotide sequence: TGTGCCAGCAGCCAAGATGCGGTCAGGGAGGTTCAAGAGACCCAGTACTTC. Supplemented by reference TRBV14 and TRBJ2-5, the full variable domain reads EAGVTQFPSHSVIEKGQTVTLRCDPISGHDNLYWYRRVMGKEIKFLLHFVKESKQDESGMPNNRFLAERTGGTYSTLKVQPAELEDSGVYFCASSQDAVREVQETQYFGPGTRLLVL.

The rearrangement links TRBV19 to TRBJ2-7; 10 positions match TRBD1. Losses at the gene ends were 5 bases for V and 3 bases for J; bases not matched to a gene: 7. Germline V gene data show CDR1 as LNHDA and CDR2 as SQIVND (reference sequence). CDR3 size: 15 residues. The CDR3 reads CASSPGTGAFYEQYF. The CDR3 DNA sequence: TGTGCCAGTAGTCCCGGGACAGGGGCATTCTACGAGCAGTACTTC.

J is TRBJ2-2 and V is TRBV10-3; 10 bases are shared with TRBD2. The CDR3 totals 18 residues. J gave up 0 bases and V 4 bases, and 8 bases lay outside the gene matches. Germline V gives CDR1 ENHRY, CDR2 SYGVKD. The CDR3 loop is CAISVASGGLANTGELFF. The CDR3 nucleotides read TGTGCCATCAGTGTGGCTAGCGGGGGCCTTGCGAACACCGGGGAGCTGTTTTTT.

CDR3 nucleotide sequence: TGTGCCACCAGCAGAGATCCCTCAGCGGGAGTAACCTACAATGAGCAGTTCTTC. Its protein product is CATSRDPSAGVTYNEQFF. V and J are TRBV15 and TRBJ2-1; 8 bases fit TRBD2. Trimming cost V 0 bases and J 2 bases; bases outside gene matches: 9. Per the germline V gene, CDR1 is LNHNV and CDR2 is YYDKDF (reference sequence). The length of the CDR3 is 18 residues.

The J gene is TRBJ2-6, the V gene TRBV6-6, with 8 bases fitting TRBD2. The CDR3 spans 20 residues. CDR1 and CDR2 (germline): MNHNY, SVGAGI (reference sequence). V gave up 6 bases and J gave up 0 bases; unmatched junction bases: 16. CDR3 sequence: CASSDRRSGGRYSGANVLTF. Written as DNA, the CDR3 is TGTGCCAGCAGCGACCGGAGGAGCGGGGGAAGATACTCTGGGGCCAACGTCCTGACTTTC.

The chain employs TRBV19 and TRBJ2-7; unclear D gene. Per the germline V gene, CDR1 is LNHDA and CDR2 is SQIVND (reference sequence). The V end was cut by 1 base, the J end by 5 bases, with 9 bases between. The CDR3 totals 13 residues. CDR3 region: CASSIGGSNEQYF. Here the CDR3 DNA reads TGTGCCAGTAGTATAGGCGGATCTAACGAGCAGTACTTC.

CDR3 residues: CASSQAGTSTDTQYF. Written as DNA, the CDR3 is TGTGCCAGCAGCCAAGCGGGTACCAGCACAGATACGCAGTATTTT. V and J are TRBV4-2 and TRBJ2-3; D is ambiguous. CDR3 length equals 15 residues. V lost 1 base and J 0 bases, leaving 8 bases between the germline ends. The germline gives CDR1 LGHNA, CDR2 YNFKEQ.

This clone was counted a single time. The chain links TRBV4-1 to TRBJ2-3; 15 bases fit TRBD2. The ends lost 3 bases at V and 4 bases at J; junction bases unmatched: 8. The CDR3 runs 18 residues. Looked up from germline, CDR1 is MGHRA and CDR2 is YSYEKL. The CDR3 nucleotides read TGCGCCAGCAGCCAGGAAACCGGACTAGCGGGAGGGCCAGATACGCAGTATTTT. This translates into CASSQETGLAGGPDTQYF.

The chain links TRBV30 to TRBJ2-7; the match to TRBD1 covers 9 bases. The CDR3 has 13 amino acids. V was pared by 3 bases and J by 5 bases, with 5 bases of the junction left unmatched. Germline CDR1 and CDR2: GTSNPN and SVGIG (reference sequence). The CDR3 sequence is CAWRGTGPHEQYF. The CDR3 coding sequence is TGTGCCTGGAGGGGGACAGGGCCCCACGAGCAGTACTTC.

J is TRBJ1-2 and V is TRBV5-1; 8 bases fit TRBD1. CDR3 length: 15 residues. The germline gives CDR1 SGHRS, CDR2 YFSETQ. The V segment lost 0 bases and the J segment 3 bases; nucleotides outside the gene matches: 4. CDR3 region: CASSLGQGADYGYTF. The CDR3 DNA reads as TGCGCCAGCAGCTTGGGGCAGGGGGCAGACTATGGCTACACCTTC.

J is TRBJ2-4 and V is TRBV10-2, with 9 bases lining up with TRBD1. Trimming took 6 bases from V and 2 from J; bases not matched to a gene: 5. The CDR3 sequence is 15 residues long. From germline, CDR1 is WSHSY and CDR2 SAAADI. The CDR3 sequence: CASRPGTGTKNIQYF. CDR3 coding DNA: TGCGCCAGCAGGCCCGGGACAGGGACCAAAAACATTCAGTACTTC.